The 26 T cell receptor beta chains below were found in one sample sequenced in a study of kidney transplant recipient with SARS-CoV-2 infection. TCRdb re-analysed the reads in MiXCR, keeping a single row per CDR3 protein. This table holds about 240,000 distinct CDR3 sequences, 29% found once. The specimen was a blood sample, collected at baseline and on approximately day 120 from a kidney transplant recipient. These receptors all stem from a male patient in his 30s who had COVID-19 and was a kidney transplant recipient. Certain T cells may be donor cells from the graft.

This clonotype was recorded at least ten times. The chain uses TRBV11-3 and TRBJ1-2; D is unresolved. Germline CDR1 reads SGHNT; CDR2 reads YENEEA. The length of the CDR3 is 17 residues. The germline V and J ends were trimmed by 5 bases and 4 bases, with 23 bases remaining between them. The CDR3 region is CASSRRADLGKTYGYTF. The CDR3 bases are TGTGCCAGCAGCCGACGTGCCGATCTCGGAAAGACCTATGGCTACACCTTC.

Ten or more counts support this clonotype. The V gene is TRBV10-3, the J gene TRBJ2-7; TRBD2 agrees at 8 bases. The CDR3 runs to 16 residues. After removal of 8 bases from V and 5 bases from J, the junction contained 17 bases not matched to a gene. CDR1 ENHRY and CDR2 SYGVKD come from the germline V gene. In DNA, the CDR3 is TGTGCCATCGAGGCTAGCGACCGGGAGGGCGGCGACGAGCAGTACTTC. This codes for CAIEASDREGGDEQYF.

V and J are TRBV27 and TRBJ2-3; TRBD2 aligns across 10 bases. Trimming removed 5 bases from V and 4 bases from J; junction bases left unmatched: 6. Germline assignment: CDR1 MNHEY and CDR2 SMNVEV (reference sequence). This CDR3 comprises 15 residues. The CDR3 loop is CASSITSGKADTQYF. The DNA of the CDR3 is TGTGCCAGCAGTATCACTAGCGGGAAGGCAGATACGCAGTATTTT.

For this clonotype: A read error may explain this, as a much larger clone is one base away. This rearrangement joins TRBV6-8 to TRBJ1-2; D gene uncertain. CDR1 and CDR2 from the germline V gene are MNHGY and SAAAGT. V was pared by 5 bases and J by 4 bases, with 23 bases between. The CDR3 length is 17 residues. The CDR3 DNA follows: TGTGCCAGCAGTCGCATCAGACGCTCTAGAATGACCTATGGCTACACCTTC. It is translated as CASSRIRRSRMTYGYTF.

This clonotype was found once. This may stem from a read error, because a much larger clone lies one nucleotide away. V and J are TRBV7-2 and TRBJ1-2; the match to TRBD1 covers 10 bases. Germline CDR1 SGHTA, CDR2 FQGNSA. V shed 8 bases, J shed 4 bases, and the junction held 7 bases outside the gene matches. The CDR3 totals 14 residues. The CDR3 sequence: CASGRQGAGYGYTF. The CDR3 nucleotides are TGTGCCAGCGGCCGACAGGGGGCCGGCTATGGCTACACCTTC.

This clonotype was found once. This may stem from a read error, because a much larger clone lies one nucleotide away. The chain employs TRBV27 and TRBJ2-5, with D unclear. The V end lost 1 base, the J end lost 13 bases, and 19 bases lay between the germline ends. This CDR3 spans 14 amino acids. Germline CDR1 and CDR2: MNHEY and SMNVEV (reference sequence). DNA of the CDR3: TGTGCCAGCAGTTTATTCCCCACCAGCTACGAGCGGTACTTC. Translation: CASSLFPTSYERYF.

The chain joins TRBV28 to TRBJ2-3; 7 nucleotides align to TRBD1. The V gene end was trimmed by 0 bases and the J gene end by 0 bases; junction bases not matched to a gene: 12. The CDR3 sequence is 19 residues long. The germline V gene encodes CDR1 MDHEN and CDR2 SYDVKM. CDR3 residues: CASSLWGNRPGQSTDTQYF. DNA of the CDR3: TGTGCCAGCAGTTTATGGGGTAACCGGCCGGGACAGAGCACAGATACGCAGTATTTT.

In the case of this clonotype: A single base separates this from a much larger clone, so it may be a read error. The chain links TRBV5-1 to TRBJ2-5, with 12 bases fitting TRBD2. The tail of the sequence fits TRBJ2-7 better, so the J call may be wrong. The germline V gene encodes CDR1 SGHRS and CDR2 YFSETQ. The length of the CDR3 is 14 residues. CDR3 nucleotide sequence: TGCGCCAACCGGTGGACTAGCGGGACCTACGAGCAGTACTTC. Its protein is CANRWTSGTYEQYF.

On this clonotype itself: This could be a read error, since a much larger clone is one nucleotide away. V and J are TRBV21-1 and TRBJ2-3; no DNA check was done on the table's D call, TRBD1. TRBV21-1 is a pseudogene segment. The CDR3 contains 17 residues. The CDR3, as DNA: TGTGCCAACAGTAACAGGATAGCTACAGTCATGCAAGATACGCAGTATTTT. This translates into CANSNRIATVMQDTQYF.

This clonotype was seen repeatedly, ten times or more. V and J are TRBV20-1 and TRBJ1-2; 10 nucleotides agree with TRBD1. Germline V gene lookup returns CDR1 DFQATT and CDR2 SNEGSKA (reference sequence). Trimming took 0 bases from V and 4 from J; bases not matched to a gene: 5. The CDR3 is 15 amino acids. The DNA of the CDR3 is TGCAGTGCTAGAGATCCCTGGACAGGGGGCTATGGCTACACCTTC. Its translation is CSARDPWTGGYGYTF.

Remarks on this clonotype: A far more abundant clone sits one base away, making this likely a read error. The chain employs TRBV3-1 and TRBJ2-4; D is ambiguous. The tail of the sequence fits TRBJ1-2 better, so the J call may be wrong. The germline V gene has CDR1 LGHDT and CDR2 YNNKEL (reference sequence). The CDR3 contains 17 residues. The CDR3 bases are TGTGCCAACAGCGGTCTAGCCACCCTTCGAAAGACCTATGGCTACACCTTC. Its protein is CANSGLATLRKTYGYTF.

With regard to this clonotype: Just one base apart from a much larger clone, this may be a read error. The genes are TRBV12-3 or TRBV12-4 and TRBJ2-5; tentatively, D is TRBD1 or TRBD2 (5 bases each). This CDR3 has 15 residues. Deletions cut 6 bases from V and 7 bases from J, with 21 bases between. CDR3 sequence: CASSLGRTVAGTQYF. CDR3 nucleotides: TGTGCCAGCAGCCTGGGACGTACCGTCGCTGGGACCCAGTACTTC.

The CDR3: CASSRPGTGIQYF. In DNA form, the CDR3 reads TGTGCCAGCAGCCGACCGGGGACAGGCATTCAGTACTTC. The rearrangement links TRBV7-3 to TRBJ2-4; TRBD1 aligns across 8 bases. V lost 5 bases and J lost 9; bases outside the gene matches: 6. Germline V gene sequence: CDR1 SGHTA, CDR2 FQGTGA. This CDR3 region has 13 residues.

On this clonotype: Germline is not matched at one junction end, which may reflect a read error. V and J are TRBV7-9 and TRBJ1-1; D is unresolved. This CDR3 contains 15 residues. CDR1 is SEHNR, CDR2 FQNEAQ, per germline (reference sequence). The CDR3 coding sequence is TGTGCCAGCAGCCGAACAGTAGTTTGGGTTACTGGAGCTTTCTTT. Translation gives CASSRTVVWVTGAFF.

This clonotype was recorded at least ten times. The V and J genes are TRBV6-5 and TRBJ2-4, with 9 bases aligning to TRBD2. Near its end, the DNA agrees better with TRBJ2-7, so the J call may be wrong. The germline gives CDR1 MNHEY, CDR2 SVGAGI. The CDR3 extends over 14 amino acids. The CDR3 DNA reads TGTGCCAGCAGGGCGGGAGGGGACCACAACGAGCAGTACTTC. Protein product: CASRAGGDHNEQYF.

This clonotype has more than one count but fewer than ten. The chain joins TRBV7-8 to TRBJ1-3; the D is unclear. Deletions cut 2 bases from V and 6 bases from J, with 14 bases between. The CDR3 sequence is 15 residues long. The germline CDR1 and CDR2 sequences are SGHVS and FQNEAQ. This CDR3 is CASSLSHLKKNTIYF. CDR3 coding DNA: TGTGCCAGCAGCTTATCACATTTAAAAAAAAACACCATATATTTT.

This clonotype was observed at least ten times. This chain links TRBV5-1 with TRBJ1-1; 7 bases line up with TRBD1. Germline lookup yields CDR1 SGHRS and CDR2 YFSETQ. The CDR3 has 14 residues. The ends lost 4 bases at V and 4 bases at J; junction bases unmatched: 7. This CDR3 reads CASSQSAGGTEAFF. CDR3 DNA: TGCGCCAGCAGCCAATCGGCAGGGGGCACTGAAGCTTTCTTT.

As for this clonotype: It may be a read error: a sequence one base away is much more abundant. CDR3 in DNA: TGCGCCAGCAACCAAAAAGTCCCCCCTCTAGTGGGGTCCTACGAGCAGTACTTC. This sequence encodes CASNQKVPPLVGSYEQYF. This chain joins TRBV4-3 and TRBJ2-7; D gene ambiguous. Germline V gene sequence: CDR1 LGHNA, CDR2 YSLEER. CDR3 length: 18 residues.

This clonotype occurred many times. The genes are TRBV12-3 or TRBV12-4 and TRBJ2-7; D gene uncertain. This CDR3 region has 15 residues. Trimming removed 1 base from V and 0 bases from J, with 10 bases in between. The DNA for the CDR3 is TGTGCCAGCAGTTTAGGGACCTCTAGCTCCTACGAGCAGTACGTC. Protein product: CASSLGTSSSYEQYV.

At least ten counts were recorded for this clonotype. The V gene is TRBV20-1, the J gene TRBJ2-7; D may match TRBD1 or TRBD2 (7 bases each). This CDR3 is built from 14 residues. Per germline, CDR1 DFQATT and CDR2 SNEGSKA (reference sequence). Trimming shortened V by 6 bases and J by 1 base, and 16 bases separated the two germline ends. CDR3 region: CSAPDREGSYEQYF. For the CDR3, the DNA is TGCAGTGCACCCGACAGGGAGGGGTCCTACGAGCAGTACTTC.

This clonotype has a count of ten or more. V gene TRBV12-3 or TRBV12-4 combines with J gene TRBJ1-1; D remains unclear. The V end lost 6 bases, the J end lost 5 bases, and 10 bases lay between the germline ends. CDR3 size: 12 residues. CDR3 nucleotide sequence: TGTGCCAGCAGGAACGGCCGGACTGAAGCTTTCTTT. Its translation: CASRNGRTEAFF.

A note on this clonotype: A read error is possible here, since a much larger clone lies one base away. The V call is TRBV5-1, the J call TRBJ1-5; the D gene is possibly TRBD1 (5 bases). The CDR3 covers 15 residues. CDR1 is SGHRS, CDR2 YFSETQ, per germline. The CDR3: CASSMSGGNNRPQHF. The CDR3 DNA is TGCGCCAGCAGCATGAGTGGGGGAAACAATCGGCCCCAGCATTTT.

This clonotype was seen repeatedly, ten times or more. The gene calls are TRBV7-3 and TRBJ2-1; 10 nucleotides align to TRBD1. There are 16 residues in the CDR3. Germline V lookup: CDR1 SGHTA, CDR2 FQGTGA. V lost 5 bases to trimming and J lost 5 bases; unmatched junction nucleotides: 9. The CDR3 region has the DNA TGTGCCAGCAGCAGAAGCCGGGACAGGGGCCACAATGAGCAGTTCTTC. Protein product: CASSRSRDRGHNEQFF.

This clonotype was detected ten times or more. The chain employs TRBV11-3 and TRBJ2-2; 8 positions agree with TRBD1. V lost 6 bases, J lost 6 bases, and 9 bases stayed unmatched. The CDR3 has 15 amino acids. Germline CDR1 reads SGHNT; CDR2 reads YENEEA. The CDR3 DNA reads as TGTGCCAGCAGTTCATCAGGGGGCTGGCCCGGGGAGCTGTTTTTT. This codes for CASSSSGGWPGELFF. The whole variable domain, filled in from reference TRBV11-3 and TRBJ2-2, reads EAGVVQSPRYKIIEKKQPVAFWCNPISGHNTLYWYLQNLGQGPELLIRYENEEAVDDSQLPKDRFSAERLKGVDSTLKIQPAELGDSAVYLCASSSSGGWPGELFFGEGSRLTVL.

This clonotype was recorded many times. This rearrangement joins TRBV5-4 to TRBJ1-2; no clear D gene. The CDR3 extends over 16 amino acids. V was pared by 7 bases and J by 4 bases, with 23 bases between. Looked up from germline, CDR1 is SGHNT and CDR2 is YYREEE (reference sequence). The CDR3 loop is CASYCIVPGKTYGYTF. CDR3 nucleotide sequence: TGTGCCAGCTACTGTATCGTACCAGGAAAGACCTATGGCTACACCTTC.

This clonotype was recorded a few times. V gene TRBV20-1 combines with J gene TRBJ1-2, with D unresolved. Looked up from germline, CDR1 is DFQATT and CDR2 is SNEGSKA (reference sequence). The V end was cut by 5 bases, the J end by 4 bases, with 23 bases between. The CDR3 is 16 amino acids. In DNA form, the CDR3 reads TGCAGTGCTTGGTCTGAGCTGTTTCGAAAGACCTATGGCTACACCTTC. Translated, it gives CSAWSELFRKTYGYTF.